One sample yielded the 25 T cell receptor beta chains listed below, sequenced in a study of STAT5B mutations in CD4+ large granular lymphocyte leukemia. Data came from immunoSEQ multiplex PCR; TCRdb stores just in-frame clones and leaves some out. The repertoire includes approximately 32,000 clones, 72% of them detected once, and 2% sits in the top ten. Sequencing used CD4+ T cells from blood buffy coats. The receptor set was obtained from a human donor in good health.

This rearrangement joins TRBV4-3 to TRBJ2-1, with a possible D match to TRBD1 (5 bases). Germline loops: CDR1 LGHNA, CDR2 YSLEER. The CDR3 loop spans 14 amino acids. Trimming cost V 0 bases and J 8 bases, with 11 bases left between them. In DNA form, the CDR3 reads TGCGCCAGCAGCCAAGAAAAGGCCAGGGATGAGCAGTTCTTC. Translating gives CASSQEKARDEQFF.

The chain recombines TRBV4-2 with TRBJ1-2, with D uncertain. The CDR3 loop spans 15 amino acids. With 0 bases removed from V and 0 bases from J, the gap between germline ends came to 8 bases. The germline CDR1 and CDR2 sequences are LGHNA and YNFKEQ. The CDR3 reads CASSQDGAANYGYTF. The DNA for the CDR3 is TGTGCCAGCAGCCAAGATGGCGCAGCTAACTATGGCTACACCTTC.

The chain combines TRBV27 with TRBJ1-5; 7 bases are shared with TRBD1. The CDR3 runs to 15 residues. The V gene's germline CDR1 is MNHEY and CDR2 SMNVEV (reference sequence). The J segment lost 6 bases and the V segment lost 7 bases, leaving 12 bases of the junction unmatched. CDR3 DNA sequence: TGTGCCAGCAAAATCGCCCCAGGGGGTGCTCAGCCCCAGCATTTT. Amino acids: CASKIAPGGAQPQHF.

The chain joins TRBV7-2 to TRBJ2-7; D gene unclear. The CDR3 spans 12 residues. Germline V lookup: CDR1 SGHTA, CDR2 FQGNSA. V lost 4 bases to trimming and J lost 4 bases, with 8 bases between them. CDR3 bases: TGTGCCAGCAGCTCCACCCCATACGAGCAGTACTTC. Its protein is CASSSTPYEQYF.

The rearrangement joins TRBV7-2 to TRBJ1-3; D possibly corresponds to TRBD1 (5 bases). The germline V gene encodes CDR1 SGHTA and CDR2 FQGNSA. V was cut by 0 bases and J by 1 base, with 10 bases left in between. This CDR3 is built from 16 residues. CDR3 coding DNA: TGTGCCAGCAGCTTAGCGGGGGGGAAGTCTGGAAACACCATATATTTT. Translating it yields CASSLAGGKSGNTIYF. The entire variable domain, with the rest obtained from reference TRBV7-2 and TRBJ1-3, is as follows: GAGVSQSPSNKVTEKGKDVELRCDPISGHTALYWYRQSLGQGLEFLIYFQGNSAPDKSGLPSDRFSAERTGGSVSTLTIQRTQQEDSAVYLCASSLAGGKSGNTIYFGEGSWLTVV.

The chain couples TRBV19 to TRBJ1-1, with D maybe TRBD1 (6 bases). Germline values: CDR1 LNHDA, CDR2 SQIVND (reference sequence). V shed 4 bases and J shed 4 bases, with 13 bases lying between them. The CDR3 length is 14 residues. The CDR3 coding sequence is TGTGCCAGTAGTAGGACAGCTACCCTCACTGAAGCTTTCTTT. Translating it yields CASSRTATLTEAFF.

The chain uses TRBV7-9 and TRBJ2-7; unclear D gene. CDR3 size: 15 residues. Germline values: CDR1 SEHNR, CDR2 FQNEAQ (reference sequence). V lost 1 base to trimming and J lost 0 bases, with 10 bases between them. The CDR3 region has the DNA TGTGCCAGCAGCTTAGAAGGGCGGAGCTCCTACGAGCAGTACTTC. As protein: CASSLEGRSSYEQYF. Based on the CDR3 plus reference TRBV7-9 and TRBJ2-7, the full variable domain is DTGVSQNPRHKITKRGQNVTFRCDPISEHNRLYWYRQTLGQGPEFLTYFQNEAQLEKSRLLSDRFSAERPKGSFSTLEIQRTEQGDSAMYLCASSLEGRSSYEQYFGPGTRLTVT.

The chain uses TRBV5-1 and TRBJ2-6; 9 bases agree with TRBD2. Trimming removed 0 bases from V and 0 bases from J; junction bases left unmatched: 1. Germline V gives CDR1 SGHRS, CDR2 YFSETQ. This CDR3 contains 17 residues. The CDR3 reads CASSLGAGGSGANVLTF. CDR3 nucleotide sequence: TGCGCCAGCAGCTTGGGAGCGGGGGGCTCTGGGGCCAACGTCCTGACTTTC.

The chain links TRBV7-2 to TRBJ2-7; unclear D gene. The ends were cut back, 5 bases at V and 0 bases at J, with 11 bases in the middle. CDR1 and CDR2 (germline): SGHTA, FQGNSA. The CDR3 is 14 amino acids. In DNA, the CDR3 is TGTGCCAGCAGCCGAACGTTAGTCTCCTACGAGCAGTACTTC. This translates into CASSRTLVSYEQYF.

The chain carries TRBV10-3 and TRBJ2-5; tentatively, D is TRBD1 or TRBD2 (5 bases each). V lost 1 base and J 5 bases, leaving 14 bases between the germline ends. The CDR3 runs to 15 residues. Germline V gene lookup returns CDR1 ENHRY and CDR2 SYGVKD. CDR3 sequence (DNA): TGTGCCATCAGTGAGTTTCGGGGCGTCGGGGAGACCCAGTACTTC. Its protein product is CAISEFRGVGETQYF.

The chain couples TRBV9 to TRBJ2-2, with 10 bases identical to TRBD1. The junction had 7 bases not matched to a gene; V was cut back by 3 bases and J by 2 bases. Germline CDR1 reads SGDLS; CDR2 reads YYNGEE. The length of the CDR3 is 17 residues. CDR3 protein: CASSGPGQGKNTGELFF. CDR3 coding DNA: TGTGCCAGCAGCGGACCGGGACAGGGGAAAAACACCGGGGAGCTGTTTTTT.

V and J are TRBV19 and TRBJ2-3; either TRBD1 or TRBD2 may fit D (5 bases each). V lost 2 bases and J lost 2, with 11 bases in between. Germline V gene lookup returns CDR1 LNHDA and CDR2 SQIVND (reference sequence). CDR3 length equals 15 residues. The DNA of the CDR3 is TGTGCCAGTAGTATACCGGGACGGACCACAGATACGCAGTATTTT. This gives the protein CASSIPGRTTDTQYF.

The rearrangement joins TRBV7-2 to TRBJ2-5; the D gene could be TRBD1 or TRBD2 (6 bases each). CDR1 is SGHTA and CDR2 is FQGNSA in the germline V gene. The V end lost 5 bases, the J end lost 5 bases, and 18 bases lay between the germline ends. CDR3 size: 15 residues. CDR3 in DNA: TGTGCCAGCAGCCCAAGTTGGGGGGCGCGGGAGACCCAGTACTTC. Residues: CASSPSWGARETQYF.

This chain uses TRBV19 with TRBJ2-7; D ambiguous. Germline loops: CDR1 LNHDA, CDR2 SQIVND (reference sequence). This CDR3 is built from 16 residues. Trimming removed 0 bases from V and 2 bases from J, with 14 bases in between. CDR3 DNA sequence: TGTGCCAGTAGTATAGACCCGAGGCAGCGCACCTACGAGCAGTACTTC. It specifies CASSIDPRQRTYEQYF.

This chain uses TRBV18 with TRBJ2-1; D may match TRBD1 or TRBD2 (6 bases each). The germline V and J ends were trimmed by 1 base and 10 bases, with 11 bases remaining between them. CDR3 length equals 13 residues. Germline CDR1 is KGHSH and CDR2 is LQKENI. In nucleotides, the CDR3 is TGTGCCAGCTCACCACGGGGGGCTCGGGAGCAGTTCTTC. This codes for CASSPRGAREQFF.

This clone was counted between two and nine times. The chain has TRBV5-4 and TRBJ2-1; D not resolved. The germline V and J ends were trimmed by 4 bases and 4 bases, with 15 bases remaining between them. Germline CDR1 reads SGHNT; CDR2 reads YYREEE (reference sequence). The CDR3 runs to 15 residues. The CDR3 nucleotides read TGTGCCAGCAGCAGGGAACCACCTCAATACAATGAGCAGTTCTTC. Its protein is CASSREPPQYNEQFF.

V is TRBV15 and J is TRBJ2-1, with D perhaps being TRBD1 or TRBD2 (6 bases each). The CDR3 extends over 16 amino acids. Germline V gene data show CDR1 as LNHNV and CDR2 as YYDKDF (reference sequence). The V end lost 0 bases, the J end lost 5 bases, and 14 bases lay between the germline ends. CDR3 loop: CATSRDLGGTDNEQFF. For the CDR3, the DNA is TGTGCCACCAGCAGAGATCTCGGGGGCACAGACAATGAGCAGTTCTTC.

The V gene is TRBV19, the J gene TRBJ1-5; possible D gene TRBD1, 5 bases. The V end lost 7 bases, the J end lost 3 bases, and 10 bases lay between the germline ends. Germline assignment: CDR1 LNHDA and CDR2 SQIVND (reference sequence). The CDR3 runs 13 residues. The CDR3 nucleotides read TGTGCCAGTACCCGACAGTACAATCAGCCCCAGCATTTT. Amino acids: CASTRQYNQPQHF.

The gene calls are TRBV5-3 and TRBJ2-1; D may match TRBD1 or TRBD2 (5 bases each). TRBV5-3 belongs to the ORF category, with a function that is uncertain. V was cut by 9 bases and J by 0 bases, with 19 bases left in between. There are 16 residues in the CDR3. CDR3 DNA sequence: TGTGCCACCTCACTGAAGCCGGGACCCTCCTACAATGAGCAGTTCTTC. It codes for CATSLKPGPSYNEQFF.

This clone was observed a few times. V usage is TRBV20-1 and J usage is TRBJ1-1; D call uncertain. Germline V gene data show CDR1 as DFQATT and CDR2 as SNEGSKA (reference sequence). The CDR3 extends over 11 amino acids. As DNA, the CDR3 is TGCAGGGCACTCGGGAACACTGAAGCTTTCTTT. This sequence encodes CRALGNTEAFF.

The rearrangement links TRBV7-2 to TRBJ2-7; either TRBD1 or TRBD2 may supply D (5 bases each). The CDR3 runs 12 residues. The V gene lost 6 bases and the J gene lost 3 bases, with 9 bases spanning the gap. Germline V gives CDR1 SGHTA, CDR2 FQGNSA. Here the CDR3 DNA reads TGTGCCAGCAGGGGGACGAGCTACGAGCAGTACTTC. This translates into CASRGTSYEQYF.

The genes are TRBV7-9 and TRBJ2-5; D not certain. V lost 0 bases to trimming and J lost 1 base, with 6 bases between them. This CDR3 has 14 residues. Per germline, CDR1 SEHNR and CDR2 FQNEAQ (reference sequence). The CDR3 sequence: CASSLAQSQETQYF. The CDR3, as DNA: TGTGCCAGCAGCTTAGCACAAAGCCAAGAGACCCAGTACTTC.

This clone has only one observation. The V gene is TRBV5-1, the J gene TRBJ2-3, with D possibly matching TRBD2 (6 bases). Germline lookup yields CDR1 SGHRS and CDR2 YFSETQ. The CDR3 has 16 amino acids. V lost 0 bases and J lost 2, with 13 bases in between. DNA for the CDR3: TGCGCCAGCAGCTTGGTGGGGACTTCTGACACAGATACGCAGTATTTT. As protein: CASSLVGTSDTDTQYF.

V and J are TRBV11-2 and TRBJ2-7, with 8 nucleotides matching TRBD1. In germline, CDR1 is SGHAT, CDR2 FQNNGV. The CDR3 sequence is 16 residues long. V lost 3 bases to trimming and J lost 2 bases; unmatched junction nucleotides: 9. The CDR3 DNA reads as TGTGCCAGCAGCTTGGGACAGGTTTGGGCAACCTACGAGCAGTACTTC. Translating gives CASSLGQVWATYEQYF.

This clone was seen once. The chain links TRBV11-2 to TRBJ1-1; no definite D call. Per germline, CDR1 SGHAT and CDR2 FQNNGV. The CDR3 runs 13 residues. The V end was cut by 5 bases, the J end by 11 bases, with 18 bases between. Written as DNA, the CDR3 is TGTGCCAGCAGCGAGGGATTCACCTCGGGTGCTTTCTTT. Protein sequence: CASSEGFTSGAFF.